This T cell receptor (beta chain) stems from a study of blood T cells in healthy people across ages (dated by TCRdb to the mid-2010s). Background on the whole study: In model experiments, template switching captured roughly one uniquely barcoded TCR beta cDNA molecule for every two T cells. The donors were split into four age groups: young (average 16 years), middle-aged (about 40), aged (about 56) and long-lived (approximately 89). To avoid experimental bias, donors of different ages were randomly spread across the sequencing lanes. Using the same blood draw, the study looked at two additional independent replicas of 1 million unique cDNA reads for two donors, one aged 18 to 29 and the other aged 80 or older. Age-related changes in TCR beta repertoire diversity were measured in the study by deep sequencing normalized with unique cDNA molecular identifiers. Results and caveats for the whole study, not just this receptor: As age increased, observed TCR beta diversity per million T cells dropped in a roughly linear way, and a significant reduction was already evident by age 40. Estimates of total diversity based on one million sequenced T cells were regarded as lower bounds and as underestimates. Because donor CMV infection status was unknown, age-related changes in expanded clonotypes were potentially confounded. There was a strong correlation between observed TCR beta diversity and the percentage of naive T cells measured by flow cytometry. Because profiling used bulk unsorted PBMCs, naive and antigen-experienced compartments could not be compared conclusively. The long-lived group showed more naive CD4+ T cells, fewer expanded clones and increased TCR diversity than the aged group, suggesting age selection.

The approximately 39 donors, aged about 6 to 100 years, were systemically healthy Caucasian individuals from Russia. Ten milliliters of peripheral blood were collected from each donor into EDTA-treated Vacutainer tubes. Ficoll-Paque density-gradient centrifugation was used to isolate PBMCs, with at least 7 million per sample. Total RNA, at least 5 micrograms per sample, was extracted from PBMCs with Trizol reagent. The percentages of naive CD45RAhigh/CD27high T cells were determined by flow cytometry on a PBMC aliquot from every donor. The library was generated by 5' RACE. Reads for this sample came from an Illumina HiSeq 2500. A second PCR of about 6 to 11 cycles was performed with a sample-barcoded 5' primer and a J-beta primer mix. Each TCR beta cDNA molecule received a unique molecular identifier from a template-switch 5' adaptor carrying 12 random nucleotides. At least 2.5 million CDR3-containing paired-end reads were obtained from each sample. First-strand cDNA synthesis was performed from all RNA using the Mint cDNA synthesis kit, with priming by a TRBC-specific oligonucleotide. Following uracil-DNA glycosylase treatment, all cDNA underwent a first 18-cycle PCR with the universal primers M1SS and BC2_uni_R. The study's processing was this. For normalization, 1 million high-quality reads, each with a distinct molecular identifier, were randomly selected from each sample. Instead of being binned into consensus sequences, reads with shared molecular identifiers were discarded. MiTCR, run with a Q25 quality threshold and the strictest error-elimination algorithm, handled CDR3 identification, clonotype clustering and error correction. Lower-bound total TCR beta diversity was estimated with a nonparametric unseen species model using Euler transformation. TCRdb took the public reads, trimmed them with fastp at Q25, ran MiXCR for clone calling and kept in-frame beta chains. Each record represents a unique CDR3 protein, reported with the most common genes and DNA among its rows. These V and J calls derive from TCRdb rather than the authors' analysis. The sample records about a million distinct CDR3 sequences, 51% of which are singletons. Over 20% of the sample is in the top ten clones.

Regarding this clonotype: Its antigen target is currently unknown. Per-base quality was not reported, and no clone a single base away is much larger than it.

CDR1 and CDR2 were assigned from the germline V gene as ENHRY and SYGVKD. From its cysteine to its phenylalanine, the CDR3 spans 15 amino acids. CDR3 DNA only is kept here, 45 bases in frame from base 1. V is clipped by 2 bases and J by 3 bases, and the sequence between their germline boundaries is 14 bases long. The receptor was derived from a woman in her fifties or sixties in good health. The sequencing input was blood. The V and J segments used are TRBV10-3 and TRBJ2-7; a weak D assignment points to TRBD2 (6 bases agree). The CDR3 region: CAISEGELAGYEQYF. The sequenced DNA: TGTGCCATCAGTGAGGGTGAACTAGCTGGCTACGAGCAGTACTTC.